This record concerns one T cell receptor (beta chain) sequence. The data were produced by immunoSEQ multiplex PCR, yet TCRdb's version contains in-frame clones alone and is incomplete. This sample has some 350,000 clones, with 70% to 90% found just once. This entry is derived from a study of Ad26.COV2.S vaccination and SARS-CoV-2 variants. Treatment indicated: around 19 received Ad26.COV2.S at low or high dose, single or two shots; 5 received placebo; per-sample allocation not given. Following the first vaccine or placebo injection, samples were taken on day 63. In Boston, an adult donor aged 18-55 years took part. The shot given was an Ad26 vector that makes Wuhan-strain SARS-CoV-2 spike. The length of the CDR3 is 14 residues. Trimming stripped 5 bases from V and 7 bases from J, with 14 bases between. Germline assignment: CDR1 SSHAT and CDR2 FNYEAQ (reference sequence).

The chain has TRBV7-7 and TRBJ2-2; D is perhaps TRBD2 (6 bases). The sequenced sample was peripheral blood, obtained in a trial of Ad26.COV2.S vaccine versus placebo. This TCR was sampled from a person aged 18-60 years who received the Ad26.COV2.S COVID-19 vaccine or a placebo. Here the CDR3 reads CASSKGLGGGELFF. DNA for the CDR3: TGTGCCAGCAGCAAGGGCCTGGGGGGCGGGGAGCTGTTTTTT. Based on the CDR3 plus reference TRBV7-7 and TRBJ2-2, the full variable domain is GAGVSQSPRYKVTKRGQDVTLRCDPISSHATLYWYQQALGQGPEFLTYFNYEAQPDKSGLPSDRFSAERPEGSISTLTIQRTEQRDSAMYRCASSKGLGGGELFFGEGSRLTVL.